The table lists the clone carrying this TCR beta chain with a few counts. These data originate in a study of blood T cells in healthy people across ages. The CDR3 contains 12 residues. The V end lost 8 bases, the J end lost 5 bases, and 14 bases lay between the germline ends. Germline V lookup: CDR1 SQVTM, CDR2 ANQGSEA. A sample-barcoded 5' primer and a J-beta primer mix were used in a second PCR of roughly 7 to 11 cycles. MiXCR was run by TCRdb on the 5' RACE reads, yielding one entry per CDR3 protein. The sample holds about 1.8 million distinct CDR3 sequences, 49% seen once. The TCR was taken from a woman aged 35 to 49 in good health. The sample was blood. V and J are TRBV29-1 and TRBJ2-3; no clear D. CDR3 DNA sequence: TGCAGCCCGGTAGGGCCGAAAGATACGCAGTATTTT. The encoded protein is CSPVGPKDTQYF.